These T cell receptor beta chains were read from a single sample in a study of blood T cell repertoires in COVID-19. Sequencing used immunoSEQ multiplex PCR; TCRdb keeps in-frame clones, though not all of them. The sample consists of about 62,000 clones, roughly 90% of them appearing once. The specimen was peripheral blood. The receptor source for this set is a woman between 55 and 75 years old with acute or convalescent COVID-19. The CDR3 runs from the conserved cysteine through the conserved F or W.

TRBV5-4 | CASSLPSGSGNEQFF
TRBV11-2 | CASSLDPRTFTGELFF
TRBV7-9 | CASSYDGYGDF
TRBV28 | CASSLLGDRGPRGNEQFF
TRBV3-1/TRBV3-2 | CASSQGSTMSTIYF
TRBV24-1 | CATSVASGRVTGELFF
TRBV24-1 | CATSDGHPTDTQYF
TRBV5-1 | CASTKDRGRHGYTF
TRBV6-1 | CASSDLLKGKEGYTF
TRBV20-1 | CSASTFGRGADGYTF
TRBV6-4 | CASSRQATSTDTQYF
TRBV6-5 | CASSYETRGTTEAFF
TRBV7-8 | CASSDAGQGASRSNQPQHF
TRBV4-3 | CASSQDAGFGGYTF
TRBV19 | CASKDAGNYGYTF
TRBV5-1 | CASSPSGSTDTQYF
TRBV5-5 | CASSSHAGELFF
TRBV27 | CASSLRQGTYNSPLHF
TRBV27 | CASSPVGESNQPQHF
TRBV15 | CATSRDGAGSVNTEAFF
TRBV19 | CATRRAQGSSYGYTF
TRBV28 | CASSPRDSLQETQYF
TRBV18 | CASSPDPGGNTEAFF